The text below deals with one T cell receptor beta chain. This entry is derived from a study of blood T cell repertoires in COVID-19. At the level of the study: Sites in the United States, Italy and Spain provided acute and convalescent COVID-19 samples. Nucleic acid was either cDNA or gDNA, and it came from T cells, B-cell-depleted T cells, or PBMCs.

The germline V gene has CDR1 ENHRY and CDR2 SYGVKD. The CDR3 covers 13 residues. Trimming cost V 6 bases and J 4 bases; bases outside gene matches: 4. Profiling relied on immunoSEQ multiplex PCR, and the TCRdb table lists in-frame clones only, not all of them. The sample holds approximately 140,000 clones; around 85% are singletons and the top ten take approximately 8%. The J gene is TRBJ1-2, the V gene TRBV10-3; 8 bases align to TRBD1. This receptor was taken from a woman aged 55-69 years with COVID-19, enrolled during active disease. The sample comprised peripheral blood. The CDR3 DNA reads as TGTGCCATCAGCGGTGACAGGGGCTATGGCTACACCTTC. The encoded protein is CAISGDRGYGYTF.